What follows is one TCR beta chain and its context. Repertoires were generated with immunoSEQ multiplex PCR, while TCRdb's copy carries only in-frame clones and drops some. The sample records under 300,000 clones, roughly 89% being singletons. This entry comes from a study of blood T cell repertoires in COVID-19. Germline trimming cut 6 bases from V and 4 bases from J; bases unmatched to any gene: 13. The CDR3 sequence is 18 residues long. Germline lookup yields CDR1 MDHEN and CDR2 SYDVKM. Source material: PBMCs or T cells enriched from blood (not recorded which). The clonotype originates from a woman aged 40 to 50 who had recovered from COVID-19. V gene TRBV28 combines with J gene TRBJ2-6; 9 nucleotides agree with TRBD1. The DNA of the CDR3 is TGTGCCAGCAGGACAACGGGACAGGGTTTCATGGGGGCCAACGTCCTGACTTTC. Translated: CASRTTGQGFMGANVLTF.